Listed below are T cell receptor beta chains from one sample, sequenced in a study of cytomegalovirus exposure and HLA in healthy donors. The assay was immunoSEQ multiplex PCR, and TCRdb's table has in-frame clones only and misses some. Here the sample spans 35,000 to 50,000 clones, around 64% being singletons. Source material: PBMCs. These receptors were obtained from a human donor in good health. Each CDR3 is given with its conserved first and last residue. D genes are given only for firm matches. Only part of the rows carry a size: once, few, many, or a class if the clone is expanded.

V	J	D	size	DNA	CDR3
TRBV4-2	TRBJ1-2	.	.	TGTGCCAGCAGCCCAGCGACGTCCCGGGATAAGCTTGGCTACACCTTC	CASSPATSRDKLGYTF
TRBV18	TRBJ2-1	TRBD2	once	TGTGCCAGCTCACTGAATAGCGGGCCCGCCTACAATGAGCAGTTCTTC	CASSLNSGPAYNEQFF
TRBV25-1	TRBJ2-1	.	few	TGTGCCAGCAGTGGATCCGGGACATTAGGGAATGAGCAGTTCTTC	CASSGSGTLGNEQFF
TRBV7-6	TRBJ1-2	.	.	TGTGCCAGCAGCAGTCAGGGGACTGGCTACACCTTC	CASSSQGTGYTF
TRBV28	TRBJ2-5	TRBD2	.	TGTGCCAGCAGCCCCCTGGGACTACCTCAAGAGACCCAGTACTTC	CASSPLGLPQETQYF
TRBV7-2	TRBJ2-7	.	few	TGTGCCAGCAGCTCGACAGCAGCCTACGAGCAGTACTTC	CASSSTAAYEQYF
TRBV7-8	TRBJ2-7	TRBD2	few	TGTGCCAGCAGCCATAGTCGGACTAGCGACTACGAGCAGTACTTC	CASSHSRTSDYEQYF
TRBV6-1	TRBJ1-1	.	.	TGTGCCAGCAGAGGGGGGAACACTGAAGCTTTCTTT	CASRGGNTEAFF
TRBV14	TRBJ2-7	.	.	TGTGCCAGCAGCCCCAGGGGGGCACTCTTTAACGAGCAGTACTTC	CASSPRGALFNEQYF
TRBV19	TRBJ2-7	TRBD1	few	TGTGCCAGTAGTATCCGGGACAGGGGGACCCACGAGCAGTACTTC	CASSIRDRGTHEQYF
TRBV12-5	TRBJ1-5	.	.	TGTGCTAGTGGTTTGTTAACAGGGACTCAGCCCCAGCATTTT	CASGLLTGTQPQHF
TRBV4-1	TRBJ2-5	TRBD2	.	TGCGCCAGCAGCCAAGATACCGGGACTAGTCTCGAGACCCAGTACTTC	CASSQDTGTSLETQYF
TRBV29-1	TRBJ1-6	TRBD1	few	TGCAGCGTGGGGACAGCGAATTCACCCCTCCACTTT	CSVGTANSPLHF
TRBV7-3	TRBJ2-1	TRBD1	.	TGTGCCAGCAGCATCGACAGGGATCTTTACAATGAGCAGTTCTTC	CASSIDRDLYNEQFF
TRBV6-5	TRBJ1-5	.	.	TGTGCCAGCAGTTACTCGTTCCAGTTTAATCAGCCCCAGCATTTT	CASSYSFQFNQPQHF
TRBV7-8	TRBJ2-7	TRBD1	few	TGTGCCAGCAGCGTAGGACAGGGAGTCTCCTACGAGCAGTACTTC	CASSVGQGVSYEQYF